The 14 T cell receptor delta chains in this list originate from one sample, sequenced in a study of γδ T cells in repeated Plasmodium falciparum infection. Gammadelta T cells were flow-sorted from PBMC into Vgamma9/Vdelta2+ and Vdelta2-negative populations for bulk analysis. TCRdb called clones from the multiplex PCR reads again using CATT. The data hold tens of thousands of delta-chain clones, with over 1.5% observed a single time. The source material was gamma-delta T cells from blood. These receptors came from a pool of human donors (malaria-infected and uninfected, not separated).

This clone was recorded a few times. A far bigger clonotype differs at one base, so this is likely a read error. Distinct nucleotide sequences in the sample also encode this CDR3. The genes are TRDV1 and TRDJ1, with 7 nucleotides matching TRDD2. In the absence of a J gene in TCRdb, the DNA was matched to germline to assign it here. This CDR3 spans 19 amino acids. In germline, CDR1 is TSWWSYY, CDR2 QGS. Unmatched junction bases numbered 18, after V lost 5 bases and J lost 0 bases. The CDR3 DNA reads TGTGCTCTTGGGACCTCTATTCCTACAGTGTGGGAATACACCGATAAACTCATCTTT. Residues: CALGTSIPTVWEYTDKLIF.

This clone was seen a handful of times. TCRdb records a much larger clone's protein for this DNA, with a difference at residue 8 that likely arises from a read error; the protein given is the translation of the DNA. The rearrangement joins TRDV1 to TRDJ1; 8 bases agree with TRDD3. TCRdb is silent on the J gene; assignment here came from matching the DNA to germline. CDR1 and CDR2 from the germline V gene are TSWWSYY and QGS. CDR3 length equals 20 residues. Germline trimming cut 4 bases from V and 9 bases from J; bases unmatched to any gene: 28. Here the CDR3 DNA reads TGTGCTCTTGGGGCGACGGCTCCCCCTCACGAAACTGGGGGGATAACAGAACTCATCTTT. This translates into CALGATAPPHETGGITELIF.

In its sample, this clone was seen a few times. For this DNA, TCRdb reports the protein of a much larger clone, which diverges at residue 16, most likely from a read error; the protein presented here is translated directly from the DNA. The chain has TRDV1 and TRDJ1; TRDD2 matches 7 bases. Germline V gives CDR1 TSWWSYY, CDR2 QGS. The CDR3 is made up of 18 amino acids. CDR3 protein: CALGEPAFLFYYTDKPIF. The CDR3 DNA reads TGTGCTCTTGGGGAACCGGCCTTCCTGTTCTATTACACCGATAAACCCATCTTT.

Ten or more counts support this clone. The TCRdb record carries a much larger clone's protein, which differs from this DNA's translation at residue 13; a read error is the likely cause, and the protein listed here is the DNA translation. The V call is TRDV1, the J call TRDJ1; 10 positions agree with TRDD3. V shed 3 bases, J shed 0 bases, and the junction held 22 bases outside the gene matches. The CDR3 totals 22 residues. Germline assignment: CDR1 TSWWSYY and CDR2 QGS. This CDR3 reads CALGETSWYWGMEIPYTDKLIF. In nucleotides, the CDR3 is TGTGCTCTTGGGGAGACTTCCTGGTACTGGGGGATGGAGATACCGTACACCGATAAACTCATCTTT.

This clone has more than one count but fewer than ten. TCRdb attributes to this sequence the protein of a much larger clone, which differs from the DNA translation at residue 20; a read error is likely, and the protein displayed is translated from the DNA. TRAV38-2/DV8 is the V gene, and the J gene was not called; no DNA check was done on the table's D call, TRDD3. Germline CDR1 is TSESDYY and CDR2 is QEAYKQQN. The CDR3 runs to 22 residues. The CDR3 loop is CAYRSGVFIPLLGDLKRDKPIF. In nucleotides, the CDR3 is TGTGCTTATAGGAGCGGCGTCTTTATTCCCCTACTGGGGGACCTGAAACGAGATAAACCCATCTTT.

This clone was observed many times. TCRdb's entry gives the protein of a much larger clone, which mismatches this DNA's translation at residue 11, likely from a read error; the protein reported here is translated from the DNA. The rearrangement links TRDV2 to TRDJ3; D not certain. Looked up from germline, CDR1 is GEAIGNYY and CDR2 is EKD. The CDR3 sequence is 18 residues long. As DNA, the CDR3 is TGTGCCTGTGACACTGCAGGTCAGAGCTCCCGGGACACCCGACAGATGTTTTTC. This codes for CACDTAGQSSRDTRQMFF.

This clone was seen many times. TCRdb's listed protein matches a much larger clone and diverges from this DNA's translation at residue 11, likely through a read error; the protein shown comes from the DNA. V is TRDV1 and J is TRDJ1; D unresolved. CDR1 and CDR2 from the germline V gene are TSWWSYY and QGS. Trimming took 5 bases from V and 2 from J, leaving 21 bases between them. The CDR3 has 17 amino acids. The CDR3 loop is CALGKGPPADETDKLIF. As DNA, the CDR3 is TGTGCTCTTGGGAAGGGGCCTCCCGCAGATGAGACCGATAAACTCATCTTT.

Concerning this clone itself: The protein that TCRdb holds for this DNA derives from a much larger clone and differs from the translated DNA at residue 16, which likely indicates a read error; the protein shown here is translated from the DNA. The chain employs TRDV1 and TRDJ1; 7 bases line up with TRDD2. The V gene end was trimmed by 4 bases and the J gene end by 3 bases; junction bases not matched to a gene: 26. Germline CDR1 TSWWSYY, CDR2 QGS. The CDR3 has 21 residues. The CDR3 region has the DNA TGTGCTCTTGGGGCCCCCTTCCTGACCGGGTCTGAGAGACGTTGCCCCGATAAACTCATCTTT. Translation gives CALGAPFLTGSERRCPDKLIF.

The table lists this clone with a few counts. This likely reflects a read error, since a far larger clone is one base away. Additional DNA sequences in this sample encode the identical CDR3. The chain joins TRDV2 to TRDJ1; D uncertain. The J gene was missing in TCRdb and was found by matching the end of the DNA to germline. The CDR3 totals 13 residues. V was clipped by 7 bases and J by 0 bases, with 11 bases between them. The germline gives CDR1 GEAIGNYY, CDR2 EKD. The DNA of the CDR3 is TGTGCCTGCCCCTCCCATCACACCGATAAACTCATCTTT. This codes for CACPSHHTDKLIF.

This clone was seen only a few times. The TCRdb protein comes from a much larger clone and disagrees with this DNA's translation at residue 11, likely due to a read error; the protein given here is derived from the DNA. This rearrangement joins TRDV1 to TRDJ1, with 10 bases that match TRDD3. Germline V CDR1 and CDR2: TSWWSYY, QGS. The CDR3 contains 25 residues. Germline trimming cut 3 bases from V and 0 bases from J; bases unmatched to any gene: 31. The CDR3 sequence: CALGEGLHRAETGGSFPPYTDKLIF. In DNA, the CDR3 is TGTGCTCTTGGGGAGGGACTGCATCGGGCGGAGACTGGGGGATCGTTTCCCCCGTACACCGATAAACTCATCTTT.

This clone was detected a few times. The chain carries TRDV1 and TRDJ1; 8 bases line up with TRDD2. J lost 2 bases, V lost 4 bases, and 21 bases had no gene match. Per the germline V gene, CDR1 is TSWWSYY and CDR2 is QGS. The CDR3 has 20 amino acids. The CDR3 loop reads CALGGLGLPTVPPKTDKLIF. For the CDR3, the DNA is TGTGCTCTTGGGGGTCTTGGACTTCCTACGGTTCCTCCGAAGACCGATAAACTCATCTTT.

This clone was found many times. The protein TCRdb gives is from a much larger clone and does not agree with this DNA's translation at residue 12, likely a read error; the protein shown here comes from the DNA. This CDR3 reads CAYRSTARGISADKLIF. In nucleotides, the CDR3 is TGTGCTTATAGGAGCACCGCCCGGGGGATATCGGCCGATAAACTCATCTTT. The chain carries TRAV38-2/DV8 and TRDJ1; 8 nucleotides agree with TRDD3. Germline matching of the DNA provided the J gene here, since TCRdb leaves it blank. The CDR3 runs to 17 residues. Germline V CDR1 and CDR2: TSESDYY, QEAYKQQN. V was pared by 1 base and J by 3 bases, with 11 bases of the junction left unmatched.

This clone occurred a few times. A far larger clone is just one base off, so this is likely a read error. At the DNA level, this CDR3 is encoded by other sequences in the same sample as well. The chain carries TRDV1 and TRDJ1; TRDD3 agrees at 10 bases. No J segment appears in TCRdb, so it was assigned here by matching the sequence to germline. Germline-derived CDR1 and CDR2 are TSWWSYY and QGS. With V trimmed by 4 bases and J by 0 bases, 20 bases remained unmatched. The CDR3 runs 21 residues. This CDR3 is CALGAPPAEYWGMSYTDKLIF. In DNA, the CDR3 is TGTGCTCTTGGGGCCCCCCCCGCCGAGTACTGGGGGATGTCTTACACCGATAAACTCATCTTT.

Worth noting for this clone: A read error likely explains why the TCRdb protein, taken from a much larger clone, differs from this DNA's translation at residue 3; the protein shown is translated from the DNA. The chain uses TRDV1 and TRDJ4, with D possibly matching TRDD3 (6 bases). The J gene, absent from TCRdb, was called here by matching the DNA to germline. The CDR3 spans 20 residues. Germline V gene lookup returns CDR1 TSWWSYY and CDR2 QGS. The CDR3 sequence is CAPGEPLLGPWNPPSGPLIF. The DNA of the CDR3 is TGTGCTCCTGGGGAACCCCTCCTGGGGCCGTGGAATCCCCCATCTGGACCCCTGATCTTT.